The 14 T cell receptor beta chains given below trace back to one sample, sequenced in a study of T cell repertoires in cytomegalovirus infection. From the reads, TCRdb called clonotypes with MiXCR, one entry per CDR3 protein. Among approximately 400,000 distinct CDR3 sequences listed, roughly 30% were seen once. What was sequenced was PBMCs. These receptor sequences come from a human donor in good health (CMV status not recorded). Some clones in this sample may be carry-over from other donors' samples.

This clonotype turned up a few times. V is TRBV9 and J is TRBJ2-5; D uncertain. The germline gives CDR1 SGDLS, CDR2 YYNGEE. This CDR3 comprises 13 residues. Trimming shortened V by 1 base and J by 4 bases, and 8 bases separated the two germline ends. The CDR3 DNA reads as TGTGCCAGCAGCGTAACGGCTAGAGAGACCCAGTACTTC. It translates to CASSVTARETQYF.

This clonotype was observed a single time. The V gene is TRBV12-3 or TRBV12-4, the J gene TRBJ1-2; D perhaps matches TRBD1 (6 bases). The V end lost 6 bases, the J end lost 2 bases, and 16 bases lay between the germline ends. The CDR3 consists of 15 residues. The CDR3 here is CASRLSTGPNYGYTF. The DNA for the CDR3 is TGTGCCAGCAGGCTTTCGACAGGACCGAACTATGGCTACACCTTC.

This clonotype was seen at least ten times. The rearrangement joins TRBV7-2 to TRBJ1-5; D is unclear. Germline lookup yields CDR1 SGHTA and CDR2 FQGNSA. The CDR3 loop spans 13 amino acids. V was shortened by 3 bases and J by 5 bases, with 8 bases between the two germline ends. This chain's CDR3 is CASSFRSDQPQHF. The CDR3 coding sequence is TGTGCCAGCAGCTTTCGCTCAGATCAGCCCCAGCATTTT.

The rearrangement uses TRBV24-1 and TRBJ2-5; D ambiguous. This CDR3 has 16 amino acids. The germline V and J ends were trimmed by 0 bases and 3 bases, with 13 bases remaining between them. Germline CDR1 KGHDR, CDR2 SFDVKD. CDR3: CATSDLVFGGKETQYF. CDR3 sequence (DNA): TGTGCCACCAGTGATTTGGTCTTCGGCGGCAAAGAGACCCAGTACTTC.

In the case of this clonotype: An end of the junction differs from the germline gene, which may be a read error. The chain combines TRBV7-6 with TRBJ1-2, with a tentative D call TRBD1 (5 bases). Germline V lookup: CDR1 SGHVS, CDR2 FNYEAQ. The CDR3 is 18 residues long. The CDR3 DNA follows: TGTGCTAGCAGCCAGACAGCAAGGAATGATACAGCTAACTATGGCTACACCTTC. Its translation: CASSQTARNDTANYGYTF.

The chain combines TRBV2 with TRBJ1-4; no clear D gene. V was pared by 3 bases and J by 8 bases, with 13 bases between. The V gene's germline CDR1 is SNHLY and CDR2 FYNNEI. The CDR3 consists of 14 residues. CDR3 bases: TGTGCCAGCAGTGATATACGTTCAAAGGAAAAACTGTTTTTT. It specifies CASSDIRSKEKLFF.

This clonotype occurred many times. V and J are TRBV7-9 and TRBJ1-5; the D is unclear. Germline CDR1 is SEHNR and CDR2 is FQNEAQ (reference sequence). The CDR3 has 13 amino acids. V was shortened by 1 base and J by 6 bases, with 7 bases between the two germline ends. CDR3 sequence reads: CASSLDGVQPQHF. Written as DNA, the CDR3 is TGTGCCAGCAGCTTAGACGGGGTTCAGCCCCAGCATTTT.

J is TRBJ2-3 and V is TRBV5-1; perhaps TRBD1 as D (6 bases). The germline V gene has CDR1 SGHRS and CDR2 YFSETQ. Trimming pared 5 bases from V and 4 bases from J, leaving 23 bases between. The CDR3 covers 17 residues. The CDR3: CASRHTGIGSGADTQYF. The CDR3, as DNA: TGCGCCAGCAGACACACAGGGATCGGATCCGGGGCAGATACGCAGTATTTT.

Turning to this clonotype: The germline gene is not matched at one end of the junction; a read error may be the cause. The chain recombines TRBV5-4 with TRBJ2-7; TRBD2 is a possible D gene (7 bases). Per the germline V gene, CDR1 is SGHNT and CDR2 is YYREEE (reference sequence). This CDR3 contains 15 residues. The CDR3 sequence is CASSLGGGPTYEQSF. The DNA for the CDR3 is TGTGCCAGCAGCTTGGGGGGGGGGCCTACCTACGAGCAGTCCTTC. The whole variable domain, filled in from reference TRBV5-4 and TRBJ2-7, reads ETGVTQSPTHLIKTRGQQVTLRCSSQSGHNTVSWYQQALGQGPQFIFQYYREEENGRGNFPPRFSGLQFPNYSSELNVNALELDDSALYLCASSLGGGPTYEQSFGPGTRLTVT.

The CDR3 DNA follows: TGTGCCAGCAGCCCCCGGGGGTTGCAAGAGACCCAGTACTTC. Residues: CASSPRGLQETQYF. This chain joins TRBV12-3 or TRBV12-4 and TRBJ2-5, with D maybe TRBD2 (6 bases). Trimming removed 6 bases at V and 2 bases at J, with 13 bases between. The CDR3 has 14 amino acids.

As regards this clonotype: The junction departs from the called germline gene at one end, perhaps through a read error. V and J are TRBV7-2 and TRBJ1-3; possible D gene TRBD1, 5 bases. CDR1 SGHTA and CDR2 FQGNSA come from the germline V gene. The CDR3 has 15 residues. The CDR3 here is CARSSWRGSENTIYF. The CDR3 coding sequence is TGTGCCAGGAGCTCCTGGAGGGGCTCTGAAAACACCATATATTTT.

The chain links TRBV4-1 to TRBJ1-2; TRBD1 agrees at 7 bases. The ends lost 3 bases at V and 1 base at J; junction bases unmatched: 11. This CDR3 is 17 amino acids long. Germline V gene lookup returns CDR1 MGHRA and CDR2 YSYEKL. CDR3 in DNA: TGCGCCAGCAGCCATTTTCCTAGGACAGGCAATAACTATGGCTACACCTTC. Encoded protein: CASSHFPRTGNNYGYTF.

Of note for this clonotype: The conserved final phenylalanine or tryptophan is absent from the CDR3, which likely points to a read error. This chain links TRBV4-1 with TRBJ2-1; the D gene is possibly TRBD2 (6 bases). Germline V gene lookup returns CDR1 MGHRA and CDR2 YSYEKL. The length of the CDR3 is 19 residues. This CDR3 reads CSSSQISGLLTSSYNEQFL. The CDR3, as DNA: TGCTCCAGCAGCCAAATTTCGGGACTCCTAACTAGCTCCTACAATGAGCAGTTCTTA.

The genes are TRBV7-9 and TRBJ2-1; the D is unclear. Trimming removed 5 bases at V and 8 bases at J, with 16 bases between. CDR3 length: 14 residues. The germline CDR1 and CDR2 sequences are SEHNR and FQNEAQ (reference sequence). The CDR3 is CASSPAGPGDEQFF. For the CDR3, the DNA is TGTGCCAGCAGCCCCGCCGGTCCCGGCGATGAGCAGTTCTTC.